A selection of T cell receptor beta chains follows, all from one sample in a study of TIL therapy for anti-PD-1-resistant metastatic lung cancer. Libraries were prepared by immunoSEQ multiplex PCR; TCRdb keeps only in-frame clonotypes and omits some of them. Here the sample spans tens of thousands of clones, 70% to 85% being singletons. Sequences were derived from tumor tissue, sampled at baseline. These receptors all come from a person aged 25-79 years with non-small cell lung cancer. CDR3s include the opening cysteine and the closing phenylalanine or tryptophan. D genes are given only for firm matches.

d_call: .; j_call: TRBJ2-1; v_call: TRBV7-6; cdr3_length: 15; cdr3_aa: CASSTTVSSYNEQFF
d_call: .; j_call: TRBJ2-7; v_call: TRBV5-6; cdr3_length: 13; cdr3_aa: CASSWTETYEQYF
d_call: .; j_call: TRBJ2-7; v_call: TRBV15; cdr3_length: 15; cdr3_aa: CATSRGGAGNYEQYF
d_call: TRBD2; j_call: TRBJ2-1; v_call: TRBV5-1; cdr3_length: 18; cdr3_aa: CASSWPGLAGGSTNEQFF
d_call: .; j_call: TRBJ2-3; v_call: TRBV4-1; cdr3_length: 18; cdr3_aa: CASSHKPGQGWVTDTQYF
d_call: .; j_call: TRBJ2-1; v_call: TRBV6-6; cdr3_length: 11; cdr3_aa: CASSYGGKGFF
d_call: .; j_call: TRBJ2-1; v_call: TRBV27; cdr3_length: 15; cdr3_aa: CASSLLGSSRNEQFF
d_call: TRBD1; j_call: TRBJ1-2; v_call: TRBV5-1; cdr3_length: 15; cdr3_aa: CASSLGGVFSYGYTF
d_call: .; j_call: TRBJ1-1; v_call: TRBV9; cdr3_length: 14; cdr3_aa: CASSVGTMNTEAFF
d_call: .; j_call: TRBJ1-3; v_call: TRBV6-1; cdr3_length: 14; cdr3_aa: CASSDLDSGNTIYF
d_call: .; j_call: TRBJ2-1; v_call: TRBV6-5; cdr3_length: 12; cdr3_aa: CASSFRQGRAFF
d_call: .; j_call: TRBJ2-7; v_call: TRBV6-1; cdr3_length: 15; cdr3_aa: CASSELPGYPYEQYF
d_call: .; j_call: TRBJ1-5; v_call: TRBV2; cdr3_length: 13; cdr3_aa: CASRPGQNQPQHF
d_call: .; j_call: TRBJ1-3; v_call: TRBV7-9; cdr3_length: 13; cdr3_aa: CASSSGPGNTIYF
d_call: .; j_call: TRBJ2-7; v_call: TRBV7-2; cdr3_length: 11; cdr3_aa: CASSLYQEQYF
d_call: .; j_call: TRBJ1-6; v_call: TRBV5-4; cdr3_length: 15; cdr3_aa: CASSSDRFYNSPLHF
d_call: .; j_call: TRBJ2-7; v_call: TRBV5-6; cdr3_length: 13; cdr3_aa: CASSPTSSYEQYF
d_call: .; j_call: TRBJ1-2; v_call: TRBV5-4; cdr3_length: 13; cdr3_aa: CASSLLGTYGYTF
d_call: .; j_call: TRBJ1-1; v_call: TRBV30; cdr3_length: 12; cdr3_aa: CAWSVASTEAFF
d_call: .; j_call: TRBJ1-3; v_call: TRBV14; cdr3_length: 14; cdr3_aa: CASSQWVSGNTIYF
d_call: .; j_call: TRBJ1-4; v_call: TRBV5-4; cdr3_length: 13; cdr3_aa: CASSLEGVEKLFF
d_call: .; j_call: TRBJ2-1; v_call: TRBV5-6; cdr3_length: 16; cdr3_aa: CASSESWGPTYNEQFF